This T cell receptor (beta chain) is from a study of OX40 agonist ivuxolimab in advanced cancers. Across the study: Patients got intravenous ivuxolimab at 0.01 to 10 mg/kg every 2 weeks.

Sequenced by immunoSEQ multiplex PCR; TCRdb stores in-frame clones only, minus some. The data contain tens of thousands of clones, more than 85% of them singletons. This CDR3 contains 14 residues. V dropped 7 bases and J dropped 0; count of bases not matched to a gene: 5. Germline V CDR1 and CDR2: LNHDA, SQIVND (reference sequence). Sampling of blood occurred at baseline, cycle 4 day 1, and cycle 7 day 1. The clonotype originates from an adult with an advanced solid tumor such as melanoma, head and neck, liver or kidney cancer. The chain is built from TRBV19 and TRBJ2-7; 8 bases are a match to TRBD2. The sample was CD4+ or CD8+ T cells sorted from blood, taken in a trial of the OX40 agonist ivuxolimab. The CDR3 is CASTQTSGSYEQYF. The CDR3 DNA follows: TGTGCCAGTACCCAAACTAGCGGCTCCTACGAGCAGTACTTC.